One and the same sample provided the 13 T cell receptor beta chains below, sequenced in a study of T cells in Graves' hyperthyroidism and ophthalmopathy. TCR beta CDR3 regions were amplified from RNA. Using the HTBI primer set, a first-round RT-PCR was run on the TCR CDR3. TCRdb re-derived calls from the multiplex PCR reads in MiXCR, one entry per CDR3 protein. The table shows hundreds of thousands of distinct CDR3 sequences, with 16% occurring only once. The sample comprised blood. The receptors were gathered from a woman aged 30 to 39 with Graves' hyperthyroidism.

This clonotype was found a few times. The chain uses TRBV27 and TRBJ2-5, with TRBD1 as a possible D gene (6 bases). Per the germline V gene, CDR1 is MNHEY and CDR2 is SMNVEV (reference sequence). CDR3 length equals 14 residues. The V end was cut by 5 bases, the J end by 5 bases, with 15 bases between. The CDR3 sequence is CASSVLRGMETQYF. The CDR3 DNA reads TGTGCCAGCAGTGTGCTCAGGGGAATGGAGACCCAGTACTTC.

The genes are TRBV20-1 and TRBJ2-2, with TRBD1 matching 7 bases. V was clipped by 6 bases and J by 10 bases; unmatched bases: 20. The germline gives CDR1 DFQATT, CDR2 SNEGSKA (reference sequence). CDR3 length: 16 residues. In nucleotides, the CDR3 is TGCAGTGCGACGAAGGGGGCGACAGGGCTAATGGAGGAGCTGTTTTTT. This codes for CSATKGATGLMEELFF.

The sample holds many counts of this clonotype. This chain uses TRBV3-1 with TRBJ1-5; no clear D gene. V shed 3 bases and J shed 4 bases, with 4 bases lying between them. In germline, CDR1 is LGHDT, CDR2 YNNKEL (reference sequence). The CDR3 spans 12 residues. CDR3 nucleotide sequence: TGTGCCAGCAGCCATGAGAATCAGCCCCAGCATTTT. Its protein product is CASSHENQPQHF.

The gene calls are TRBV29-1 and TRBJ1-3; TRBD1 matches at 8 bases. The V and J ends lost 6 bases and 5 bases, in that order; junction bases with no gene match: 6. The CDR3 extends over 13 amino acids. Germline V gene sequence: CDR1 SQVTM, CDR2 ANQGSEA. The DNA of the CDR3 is TGCAGCGTCTTGGACAGGGCTAGAAACACCATATATTTT. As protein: CSVLDRARNTIYF.

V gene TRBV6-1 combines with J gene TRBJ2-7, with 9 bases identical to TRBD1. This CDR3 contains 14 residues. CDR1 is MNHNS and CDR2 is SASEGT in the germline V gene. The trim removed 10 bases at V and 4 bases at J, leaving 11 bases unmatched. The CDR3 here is CATDRDRAPYEQYF. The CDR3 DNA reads TGTGCCACGGACCGGGACAGGGCCCCTTACGAGCAGTACTTC.

CDR3 protein: CAPGQEGTYEQYF. The DNA of the CDR3 is TGTGCCCCAGGACAGGAAGGCACCTACGAGCAGTACTTC. V is TRBV13 and J is TRBJ2-7; TRBD1 matches 7 bases. Per the germline V gene, CDR1 is PRHDT and CDR2 is FYEKMQ (reference sequence). Germline trimming cut 11 bases from V and 2 bases from J; bases unmatched to any gene: 9. This CDR3 contains 13 residues.

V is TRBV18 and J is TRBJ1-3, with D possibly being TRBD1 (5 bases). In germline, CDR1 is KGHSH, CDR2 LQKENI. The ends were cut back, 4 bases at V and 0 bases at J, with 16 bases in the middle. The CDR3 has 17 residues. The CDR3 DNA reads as TGTGCCAGCTCACGCCCGGGGCAGTATCACTCTGGAAACACCATATATTTT. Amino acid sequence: CASSRPGQYHSGNTIYF.

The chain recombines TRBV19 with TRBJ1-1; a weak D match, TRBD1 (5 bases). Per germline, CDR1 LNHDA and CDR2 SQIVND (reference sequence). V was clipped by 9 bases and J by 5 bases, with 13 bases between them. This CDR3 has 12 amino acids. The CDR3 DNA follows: TGTGCCAGCCAAATTGGACAAACTGAAGCTTTCTTT. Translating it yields CASQIGQTEAFF. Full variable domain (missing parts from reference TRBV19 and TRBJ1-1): DGGITQSPKYLFRKEGQNVTLSCEQNLNHDAMYWYRQDPGQGLRLIYYSQIVNDFQKGDIAEGYSVSREKKESFPLTVTSAQKNPTAFYLCASQIGQTEAFFGQGTRLTVV.

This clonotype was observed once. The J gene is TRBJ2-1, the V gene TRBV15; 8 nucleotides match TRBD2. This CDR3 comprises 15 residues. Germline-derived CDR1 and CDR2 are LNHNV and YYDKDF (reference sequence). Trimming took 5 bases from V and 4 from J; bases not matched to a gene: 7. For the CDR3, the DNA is TGTGCCACCAGCCGGGGGGGAGTTGGGTACAATGAGCAGTTCTTC. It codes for CATSRGGVGYNEQFF.

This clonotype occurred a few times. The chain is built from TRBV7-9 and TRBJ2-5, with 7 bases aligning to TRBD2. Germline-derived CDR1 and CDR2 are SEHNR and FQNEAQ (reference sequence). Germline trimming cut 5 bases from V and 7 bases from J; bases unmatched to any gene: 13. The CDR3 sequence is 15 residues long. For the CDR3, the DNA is TGTGCCAGCAGCGAACCGGGGGGTCCGGGAGGGACCCAGTACTTC. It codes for CASSEPGGPGGTQYF.

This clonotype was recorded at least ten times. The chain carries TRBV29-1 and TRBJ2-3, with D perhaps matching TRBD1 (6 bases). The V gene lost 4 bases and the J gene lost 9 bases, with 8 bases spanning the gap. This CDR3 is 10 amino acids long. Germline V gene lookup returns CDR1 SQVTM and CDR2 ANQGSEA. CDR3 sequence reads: CSVAQGTQYF. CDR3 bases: TGCAGCGTTGCTCAGGGGACGCAGTATTTT.

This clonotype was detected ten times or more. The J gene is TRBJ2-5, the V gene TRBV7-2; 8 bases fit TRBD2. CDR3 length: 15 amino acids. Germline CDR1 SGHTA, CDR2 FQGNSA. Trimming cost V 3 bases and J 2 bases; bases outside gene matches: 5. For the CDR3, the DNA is TGTGCCAGCAGCTTTAGCGGGACTGCACAAGAGACCCAGTACTTC. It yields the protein CASSFSGTAQETQYF.

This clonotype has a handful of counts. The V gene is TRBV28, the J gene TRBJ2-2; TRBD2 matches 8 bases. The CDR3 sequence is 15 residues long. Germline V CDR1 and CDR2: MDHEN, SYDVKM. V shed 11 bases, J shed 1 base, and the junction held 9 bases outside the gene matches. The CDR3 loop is CAAKLAAENTGELFF. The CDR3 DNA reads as TGTGCCGCCAAACTAGCGGCTGAGAACACCGGGGAGCTGTTTTTT. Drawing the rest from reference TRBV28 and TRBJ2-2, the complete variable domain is DVKVTQSSRYLVKRTGEKVFLECVQDMDHENMFWYRQDPGLGLRLIYFSYDVKMKEKGDIPEGYSVSREKKERFSLILESASTNQTSMYLCAAKLAAENTGELFFGEGSRLTVL.